The rows below give T cell receptor beta chains drawn from one sample of a study of blood T cells in healthy people across ages. TCRdb reprocessed the 5' RACE reads via MiXCR and lists one record per CDR3 protein. The table records roughly 860,000 distinct CDR3 sequences, approximately 59% of them present only once. Material for sequencing was blood. The origin of the receptors is a man aged 25-45 years in good health. Both conserved end residues are part of each CDR3. Each record gives: D gene, J gene, clone size, V gene, CDR3 DNA, CDR3 protein. The D gene is left open where the match is weak. Where a row states a size, it is once, few, many or the class of an expanded clone; other rows omit it.

>TRBD2|TRBJ2-7|NA|TRBV7-2
TGTGCCAGCAGCTTAGAATCCGGGGGGGACTACGAGCAGTACTTC
CASSLESGGDYEQYF
>TRBD2|TRBJ2-7|few|TRBV4-3
TGCGCCAGCAGCCGGGACTGGGCAGGGAGGGATGAGCAGTACTTC
CASSRDWAGRDEQYF
>TRBD1|TRBJ1-2|NA|TRBV12-3/TRBV12-4
TGTGCCAGCAGGAATTCCGGGACAGCTGGGGGGGGCGGCTACACCTTC
CASRNSGTAGGGGYTF
>NA|TRBJ2-7|few|TRBV20-1
TGCAGTGCTAGCAAGGGGTCCTCCTACGAGCAGTACTTC
CSASKGSSYEQYF
>TRBD1|TRBJ1-2|NA|TRBV25-1
TGTGCCAGCAGTGAATTCCGCACCCAGGGGGCGAGCGGCTACACCTTC
CASSEFRTQGASGYTF
>NA|TRBJ1-2|once|TRBV29-1
TGCAGCGTTTTGGTGGCGGGGGCAAGCTATGGCTACACCTTC
CSVLVAGASYGYTF
>NA|TRBJ1-2|NA|TRBV10-3
TGTGCCATCAGTGAGTCTTCTTCGGCAGGGGTTAGCTATGGCTACACCTTC
CAISESSSAGVSYGYTF
>TRBD2|TRBJ2-1|once|TRBV28
TGTGCCAGCAGTCTCGCGGGACTAAGAAGTGGCGAGCAGTTCTTC
CASSLAGLRSGEQFF
>TRBD2|TRBJ2-2|NA|TRBV9
TGTGCCAGCAGCTCCGGACTAGCCAGGTTGCACGGGGAGCTGTTTTTT
CASSSGLARLHGELFF
>NA|TRBJ1-2|NA|TRBV28
TGTGCCAGCAGTTCCTCGGGGGACCACAACTATGGCTACACCTTC
CASSSSGDHNYGYTF
>TRBD1|TRBJ2-1|NA|TRBV9
TGTGCCAGCAGCCCGTGGACAGGGAGTGAGCAGTTCTTC
CASSPWTGSEQFF
>NA|TRBJ2-3|many|TRBV12-3/TRBV12-4
TGTGCCAGCAGTAGGGGACAAACAGATACGCAGTATTTT
CASSRGQTDTQYF
>NA|TRBJ2-7|NA|TRBV7-2
TGTGCCAGCAGCTTAGTTCCGAGATACGAGCAGTACTTC
CASSLVPRYEQYF
>NA|TRBJ2-7|NA|TRBV6-2/TRBV6-3
TGTGCCAGCAGTGACGGGCAGTACAATGAGCAGTACTTC
CASSDGQYNEQYF
>TRBD1|TRBJ1-5|many|TRBV7-2
TGTGCCAGCAGTTTAGGACAGGGCGGTCAGCCCCAGCATTTT
CASSLGQGGQPQHF
>NA|TRBJ2-3|once|TRBV5-4
TGTGCCAGCAGCTTAACACGGACAGTGGGCGGAGATACGCAGTATTTT
CASSLTRTVGGDTQYF
>NA|TRBJ2-6|NA|TRBV6-2/TRBV6-3
TGTGCCAGCACGGCCGGTGGGGCCAACGTCCTGACTTTC
CASTAGGANVLTF
>NA|TRBJ2-7|few|TRBV7-9
TGTGCCACCCTCGACGGTCAGACCTACGAGCAGTACTTC
CATLDGQTYEQYF
>TRBD1|TRBJ1-1|NA|TRBV6-5
TGTGCCAGCAGGCTCAGTCCGGGACAGGGAACTGAAGCTTTCTTT
CASRLSPGQGTEAFF
>TRBD1|TRBJ2-2|NA|TRBV7-2
TGTGCCAGCAGCACCGGGACAGCGTTTACCGGGGAGCTGTTTTTT
CASSTGTAFTGELFF
>NA|TRBJ1-4|NA|TRBV6-2/TRBV6-3
TGTGCCAGCAGTTACAGGAGACAGCGATCAACTAATGAAAAACTGTTTTTT
CASSYRRQRSTNEKLFF
>TRBD1|TRBJ2-5|NA|TRBV28
TGTGCCAGCAGTTTAACTTTCCACGGGACAGGGGGCTATGAGCAGTACTTC
CASSLTFHGTGGYEQYF
>NA|TRBJ2-1|NA|TRBV20-1
TGCAGTGCTCTATCTCCTCACGGCGATGAGCAGTTCTTC
CSALSPHGDEQFF
>NA|TRBJ2-1|once|TRBV20-1
TGCAGTGCTCTTCCGGGACAAGACAATGAGCAGTTCTTC
CSALPGQDNEQFF
>NA|TRBJ2-5|NA|TRBV11-1
TGTGCCAGCAGCTTATGGGGGACTGCGGTGGAAGAGACCCAGTACTTC
CASSLWGTAVEETQYF
>NA|TRBJ1-5|few|TRBV29-1
TGCAGCGTTGGTGCCGGGGTTGATCAGCCCCAGCATTTT
CSVGAGVDQPQHF
>TRBD2|TRBJ2-1|NA|TRBV7-2
TGTGCCAGCAGCAGGCGGCGACTAGCGGGGGGGAATGAGCAGTTCTTC
CASSRRRLAGGNEQFF
>NA|TRBJ2-4|few|TRBV10-2
TGCGCCAGCAGTGAGGTCACCGGGCAGTACTTC
CASSEVTGQYF